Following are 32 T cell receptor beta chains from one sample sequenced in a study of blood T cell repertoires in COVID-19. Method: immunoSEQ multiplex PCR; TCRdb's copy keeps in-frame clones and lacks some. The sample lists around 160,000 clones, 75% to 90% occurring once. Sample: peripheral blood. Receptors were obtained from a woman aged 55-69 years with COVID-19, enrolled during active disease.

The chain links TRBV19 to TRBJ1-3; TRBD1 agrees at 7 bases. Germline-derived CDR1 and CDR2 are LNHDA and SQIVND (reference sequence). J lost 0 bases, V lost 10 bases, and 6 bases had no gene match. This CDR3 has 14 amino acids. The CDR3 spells CATGGQYSGNTIYF. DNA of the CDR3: TGTGCCACAGGGGGACAGTACTCTGGAAACACCATATATTTT.

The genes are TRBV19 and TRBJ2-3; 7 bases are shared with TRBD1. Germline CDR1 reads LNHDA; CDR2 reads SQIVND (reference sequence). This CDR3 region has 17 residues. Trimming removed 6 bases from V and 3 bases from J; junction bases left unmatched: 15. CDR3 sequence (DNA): TGTGCCAGTAGAGATACTAAGACAGGGTTCGGTACAGATACGCAGTATTTT. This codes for CASRDTKTGFGTDTQYF. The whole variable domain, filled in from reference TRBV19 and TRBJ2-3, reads DGGITQSPKYLFRKEGQNVTLSCEQNLNHDAMYWYRQDPGQGLRLIYYSQIVNDFQKGDIAEGYSVSREKKESFPLTVTSAQKNPTAFYLCASRDTKTGFGTDTQYFGPGTRLTVL.

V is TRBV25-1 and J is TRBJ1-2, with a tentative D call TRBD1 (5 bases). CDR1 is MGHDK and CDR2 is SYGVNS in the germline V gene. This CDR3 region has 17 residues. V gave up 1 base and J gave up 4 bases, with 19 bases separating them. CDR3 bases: TGTGCCAGCAGTGAATTTGGTCAGGGAACCCGAGGCTATGGCTACACCTTC. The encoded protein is CASSEFGQGTRGYGYTF.

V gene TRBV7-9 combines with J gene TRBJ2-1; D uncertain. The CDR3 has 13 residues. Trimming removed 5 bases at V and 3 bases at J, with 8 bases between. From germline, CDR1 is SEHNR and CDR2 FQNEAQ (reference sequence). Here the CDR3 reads CASSDLDYNEQFF. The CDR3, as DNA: TGTGCCAGCAGCGACTTGGACTACAATGAGCAGTTCTTC.

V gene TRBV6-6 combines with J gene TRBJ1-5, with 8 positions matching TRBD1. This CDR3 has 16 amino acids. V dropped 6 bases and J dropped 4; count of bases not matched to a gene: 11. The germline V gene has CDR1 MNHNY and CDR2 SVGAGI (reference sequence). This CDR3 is CASSHGQGTGNQPQHF. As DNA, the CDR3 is TGTGCCAGCAGCCACGGACAGGGAACGGGGAATCAGCCCCAGCATTTT.

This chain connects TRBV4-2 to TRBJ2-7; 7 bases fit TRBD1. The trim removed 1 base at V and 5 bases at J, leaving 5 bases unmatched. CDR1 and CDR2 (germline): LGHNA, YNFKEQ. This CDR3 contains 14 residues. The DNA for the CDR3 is TGTGCCAGCAGCCAAGCCGGGACAGACGACGAGCAGTACTTC. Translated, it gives CASSQAGTDDEQYF.

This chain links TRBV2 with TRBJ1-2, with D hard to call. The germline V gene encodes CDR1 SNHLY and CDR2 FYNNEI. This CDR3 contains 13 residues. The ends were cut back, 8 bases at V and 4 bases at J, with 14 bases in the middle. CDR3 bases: TGTGCCAGCTCCCCTGGCAGGATCTATGGCTACACCTTC. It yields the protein CASSPGRIYGYTF.

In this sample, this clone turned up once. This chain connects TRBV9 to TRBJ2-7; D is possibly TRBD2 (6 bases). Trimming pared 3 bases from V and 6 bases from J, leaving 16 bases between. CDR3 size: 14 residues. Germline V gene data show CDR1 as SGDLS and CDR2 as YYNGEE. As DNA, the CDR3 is TGTGCCAGCAGCGCCGGGACCGAGGGACTCGAGCAGTACTTC. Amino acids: CASSAGTEGLEQYF.

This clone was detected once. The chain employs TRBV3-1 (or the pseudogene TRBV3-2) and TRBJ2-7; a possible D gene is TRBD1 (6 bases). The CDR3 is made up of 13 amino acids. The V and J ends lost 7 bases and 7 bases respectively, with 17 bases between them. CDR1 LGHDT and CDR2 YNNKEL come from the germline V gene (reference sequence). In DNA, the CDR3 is TGTGCCAGCACCTTACAGGGTGTTAGGGAGCAGTACTTC. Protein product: CASTLQGVREQYF.

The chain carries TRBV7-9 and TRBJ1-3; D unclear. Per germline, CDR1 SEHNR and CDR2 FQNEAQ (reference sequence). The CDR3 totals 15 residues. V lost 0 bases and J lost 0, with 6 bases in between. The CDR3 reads CASSLAQISGNTIYF. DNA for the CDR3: TGTGCCAGCAGCTTAGCGCAGATCTCTGGAAACACCATATATTTT. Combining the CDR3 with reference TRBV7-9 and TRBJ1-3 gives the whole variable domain DTGVSQNPRHKITKRGQNVTFRCDPISEHNRLYWYRQTLGQGPEFLTYFQNEAQLEKSRLLSDRFSAERPKGSFSTLEIQRTEQGDSAMYLCASSLAQISGNTIYFGEGSWLTVV.

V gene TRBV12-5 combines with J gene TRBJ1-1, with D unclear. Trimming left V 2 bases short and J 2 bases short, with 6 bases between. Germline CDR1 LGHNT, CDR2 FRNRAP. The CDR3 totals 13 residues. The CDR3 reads CASGLRSNTEAFF. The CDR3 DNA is TGTGCTAGTGGTTTGCGGAGCAACACTGAAGCTTTCTTT.

The CDR3 region is CATSEGGSEQTEAFF. The CDR3 DNA follows: TGTGCCACCAGTGAAGGGGGAAGTGAACAGACTGAAGCTTTCTTT. The chain carries TRBV24-1 and TRBJ1-1; D perhaps matches TRBD1 (6 bases). CDR3 length: 15 amino acids. The germline CDR1 and CDR2 sequences are KGHDR and SFDVKD. Trimming cost V 4 bases and J 5 bases, with 16 bases left between them.

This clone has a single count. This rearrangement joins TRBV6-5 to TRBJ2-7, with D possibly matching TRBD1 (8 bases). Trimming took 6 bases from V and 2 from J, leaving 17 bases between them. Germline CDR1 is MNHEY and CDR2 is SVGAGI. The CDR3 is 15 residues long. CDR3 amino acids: CASRKNRGGTYEQYF. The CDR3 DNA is TGTGCCAGCAGGAAAAACAGGGGGGGCACCTACGAGCAGTACTTC.

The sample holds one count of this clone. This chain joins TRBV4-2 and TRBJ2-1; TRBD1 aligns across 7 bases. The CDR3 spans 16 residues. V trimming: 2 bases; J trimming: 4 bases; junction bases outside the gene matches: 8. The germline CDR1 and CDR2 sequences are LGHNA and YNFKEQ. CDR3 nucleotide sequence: TGTGCCAGCAGCCAACAGACCGGGACAGCTTACAATGAGCAGTTCTTC. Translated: CASSQQTGTAYNEQFF.

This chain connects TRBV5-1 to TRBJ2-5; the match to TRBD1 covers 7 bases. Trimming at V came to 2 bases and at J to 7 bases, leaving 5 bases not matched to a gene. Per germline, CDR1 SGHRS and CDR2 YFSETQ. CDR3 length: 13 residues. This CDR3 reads CASSLQGQRTQYF. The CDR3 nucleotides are TGCGCCAGCAGCTTACAGGGGCAGCGGACCCAGTACTTC.

The CDR3 nucleotides are TGTGCCAGCAGCTTAGAAGGGGGCTGGGAGACCCAGTACTTC. Translation gives CASSLEGGWETQYF. This sequence joins TRBV11-2 and TRBJ2-5; 7 nucleotides agree with TRBD1. This CDR3 is built from 14 residues. Germline CDR1 reads SGHAT; CDR2 reads FQNNGV. Trimming removed 0 bases from V and 5 bases from J; junction bases left unmatched: 3.

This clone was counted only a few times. The CDR3 sequence is CAWSVSRLSDGYTF. CDR3 in DNA: TGTGCCTGGAGTGTATCTAGGCTAAGTGATGGCTACACCTTC. The V gene is TRBV30, the J gene TRBJ1-2; the D is unclear. Germline CDR1 reads GTSNPN; CDR2 reads SVGIG (reference sequence). This CDR3 has 14 residues. Deletions cut 0 bases from V and 6 bases from J, with 14 bases between.

CDR3 DNA sequence: TGTGCCAGCAGCCCTCCCGACAGGGCTGAAGCTTTCTTT. Translating gives CASSPPDRAEAFF. The V gene is TRBV7-3, the J gene TRBJ1-1; TRBD1 matches at 7 bases. The CDR3 extends over 13 amino acids. J was trimmed by 6 bases and V by 5 bases; bases with no gene match: 6. Germline-derived CDR1 and CDR2 are SGHTA and FQGTGA.

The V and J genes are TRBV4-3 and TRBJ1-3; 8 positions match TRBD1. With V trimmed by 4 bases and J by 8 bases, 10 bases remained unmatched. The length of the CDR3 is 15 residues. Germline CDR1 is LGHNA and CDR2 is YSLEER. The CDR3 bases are TGCGCCAGCAGCCTTGTCCGGACAGGGCCCCACACCATATATTTT. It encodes CASSLVRTGPHTIYF.

The CDR3 region is CSASNLAGIYEQYF. In nucleotides, the CDR3 is TGCAGTGCTAGTAACCTAGCGGGGATCTACGAGCAGTACTTC. The chain has TRBV20-1 and TRBJ2-7; the match to TRBD2 covers 9 bases. Germline V CDR1 and CDR2: DFQATT, SNEGSKA (reference sequence). CDR3 length equals 14 residues. V lost 3 bases and J lost 3; bases outside the gene matches: 6.

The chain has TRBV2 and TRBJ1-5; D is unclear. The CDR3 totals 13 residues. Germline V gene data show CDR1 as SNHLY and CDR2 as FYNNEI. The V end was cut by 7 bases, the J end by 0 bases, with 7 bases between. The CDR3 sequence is CASTRDSNQPQHF. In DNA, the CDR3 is TGTGCCAGCACGCGGGATAGCAATCAGCCCCAGCATTTT.

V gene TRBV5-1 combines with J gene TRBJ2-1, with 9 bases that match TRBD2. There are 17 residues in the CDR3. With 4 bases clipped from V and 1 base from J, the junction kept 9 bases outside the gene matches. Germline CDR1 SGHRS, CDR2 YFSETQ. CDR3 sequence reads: CASSRLSGGWSYNEQFF. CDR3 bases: TGCGCCAGCAGCCGCCTTAGCGGGGGATGGTCCTACAATGAGCAGTTCTTC.

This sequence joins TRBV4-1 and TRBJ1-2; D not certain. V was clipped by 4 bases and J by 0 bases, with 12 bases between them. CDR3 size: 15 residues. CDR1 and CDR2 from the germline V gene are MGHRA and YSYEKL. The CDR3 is CASSRARATNYGYTF. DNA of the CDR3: TGCGCCAGCAGCCGGGCGAGAGCTACTAACTATGGCTACACCTTC.

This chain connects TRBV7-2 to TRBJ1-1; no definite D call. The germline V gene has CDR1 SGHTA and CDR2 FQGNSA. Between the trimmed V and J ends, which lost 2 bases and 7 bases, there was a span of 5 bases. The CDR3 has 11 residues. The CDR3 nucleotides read TGTGCCAGCAGCTTATTTATTGAAGCTTTCTTT. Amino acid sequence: CASSLFIEAFF.

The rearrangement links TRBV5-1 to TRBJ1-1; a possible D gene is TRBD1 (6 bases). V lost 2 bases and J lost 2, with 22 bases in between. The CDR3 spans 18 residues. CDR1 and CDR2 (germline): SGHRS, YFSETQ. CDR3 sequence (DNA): TGCGCCAGCAGCTTTTCGGGGGGCAGGCAAAGGTTAAACACTGAAGCTTTCTTT. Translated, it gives CASSFSGGRQRLNTEAFF. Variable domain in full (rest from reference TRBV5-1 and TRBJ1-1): KAGVTQTPRYLIKTRGQQVTLSCSPISGHRSVSWYQQTPGQGLQFLFEYFSETQRNKGNFPGRFSGRQFSNSRSEMNVSTLELGDSALYLCASSFSGGRQRLNTEAFFGQGTRLTVV.

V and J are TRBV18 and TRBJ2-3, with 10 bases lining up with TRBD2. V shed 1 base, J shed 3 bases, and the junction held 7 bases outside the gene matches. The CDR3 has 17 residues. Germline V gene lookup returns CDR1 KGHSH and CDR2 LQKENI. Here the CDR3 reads CASSPRVQRGGTDTQYF. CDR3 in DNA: TGTGCCAGCTCACCACGGGTCCAGCGGGGGGGGACAGATACGCAGTATTTT.

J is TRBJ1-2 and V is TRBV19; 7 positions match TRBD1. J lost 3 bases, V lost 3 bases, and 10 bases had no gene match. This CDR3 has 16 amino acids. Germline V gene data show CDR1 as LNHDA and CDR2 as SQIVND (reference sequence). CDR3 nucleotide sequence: TGTGCCAGTAGTATTACCACTCTTGACAGGGACTATGGCTACACCTTC. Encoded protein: CASSITTLDRDYGYTF.

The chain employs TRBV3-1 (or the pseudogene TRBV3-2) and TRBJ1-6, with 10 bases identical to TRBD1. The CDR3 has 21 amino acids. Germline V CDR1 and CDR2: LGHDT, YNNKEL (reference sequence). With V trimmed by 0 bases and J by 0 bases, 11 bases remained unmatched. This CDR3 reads CASSQDLMGTGASSYNSPLHF. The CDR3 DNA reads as TGTGCCAGCAGCCAAGATCTGATGGGGACAGGGGCCAGCTCCTATAATTCACCCCTCCACTTT.

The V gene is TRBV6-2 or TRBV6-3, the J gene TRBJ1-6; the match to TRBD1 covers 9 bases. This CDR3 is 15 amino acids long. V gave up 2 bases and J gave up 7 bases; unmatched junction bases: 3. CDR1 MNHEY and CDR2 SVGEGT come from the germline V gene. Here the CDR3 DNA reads TGTGCCAGCAGTTACCGGGACAGGGCCAATTCACCCCTCCACTTT. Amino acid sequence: CASSYRDRANSPLHF.

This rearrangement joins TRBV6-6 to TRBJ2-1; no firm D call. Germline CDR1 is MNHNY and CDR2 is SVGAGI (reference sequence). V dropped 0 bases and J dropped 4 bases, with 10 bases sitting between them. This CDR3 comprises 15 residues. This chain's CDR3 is CASSYSTQRYNEQFF. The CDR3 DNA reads TGTGCCAGCAGTTACTCGACCCAGCGTTACAATGAGCAGTTCTTC.

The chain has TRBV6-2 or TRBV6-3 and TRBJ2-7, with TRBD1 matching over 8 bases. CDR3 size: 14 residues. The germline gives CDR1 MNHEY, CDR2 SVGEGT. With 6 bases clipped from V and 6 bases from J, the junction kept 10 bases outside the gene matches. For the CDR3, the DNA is TGTGCCAGCAGCCGGACAGGGTTTATGGGCGAGCAGTACTTC. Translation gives CASSRTGFMGEQYF.

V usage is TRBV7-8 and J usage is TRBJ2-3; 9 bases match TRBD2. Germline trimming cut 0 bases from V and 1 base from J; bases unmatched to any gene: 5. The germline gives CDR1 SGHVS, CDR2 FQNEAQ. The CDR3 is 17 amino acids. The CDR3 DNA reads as TGTGCCAGCAGCTTAGCCCTAGCGGGGTGGGGCACAGATACGCAGTATTTT. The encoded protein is CASSLALAGWGTDTQYF.